What follows are 27 T cell receptor beta chains derived from one specimen sequenced in a study of blood T cell repertoires in COVID-19. TCRdb keeps only in-frame clones here, not all; method: immunoSEQ multiplex PCR. The data contain roughly 390,000 clones, less than 85% of them singletons. Sequencing was carried out using peripheral blood. The origin of the receptors is a woman aged 18-30 years with acute or convalescent COVID-19.

The rearrangement joins TRBV2 to TRBJ2-2; the match to TRBD2 covers 8 bases. Germline CDR1 and CDR2: SNHLY and FYNNEI. With V trimmed by 8 bases and J by 6 bases, 2 bases remained unmatched. The CDR3 extends over 12 amino acids. CDR3 nucleotides: TGTGCCAGCCAACTAGCGGCCGGGGAGCTGTTTTTT. Translated: CASQLAAGELFF.

Comments on this clone: The missing conserved phenylalanine or tryptophan at the end of this CDR3 makes a read error likely. The DNA is left out, because the CDR3 cannot be placed on it with certainty; the CDR3 is given as TCRdb lists it. The V and J genes are TRBV21-1 and TRBJ2-7; the table's D call TRBD1 went unverified against the DNA. TRBV21-1 is deemed a pseudogene. The CDR3 has 12 amino acids, counting both end residues. The CDR3 loop reads CASSKGQDSLCA.

V gene TRBV5-1 combines with J gene TRBJ2-1, with 8 nucleotides matching TRBD2. This CDR3 spans 14 amino acids. Germline trimming cut 0 bases from V and 7 bases from J; bases unmatched to any gene: 3. Germline V gene sequence: CDR1 SGHRS, CDR2 YFSETQ. CDR3 region: CASSLELAENEQFF. The DNA of the CDR3 is TGCGCCAGCAGCTTGGAACTAGCGGAAAATGAGCAGTTCTTC.

V usage is TRBV10-2 and J usage is TRBJ1-1, with 8 bases identical to TRBD1. V lost 3 bases, J lost 4 bases, and 19 bases stayed unmatched. This CDR3 contains 19 residues. Germline CDR1 reads WSHSY; CDR2 reads SAAADI. The CDR3 nucleotides read TGCGCCAGCAGTGATCACGAAGGACAGGGATTGGATCGGGGCACTGAAGCTTTCTTT. Protein product: CASSDHEGQGLDRGTEAFF.

The V call is TRBV24-1, the J call TRBJ2-3; 8 positions match TRBD1. Trimming took 4 bases from V and 5 from J; bases not matched to a gene: 4. This CDR3 has 14 amino acids. CDR1 and CDR2 from the germline V gene are KGHDR and SFDVKD. CDR3 DNA sequence: TGTGCCACCAGTGACAGGGGGCCTGGAGATACGCAGTATTTT. This sequence encodes CATSDRGPGDTQYF.

The rearrangement links TRBV27 to TRBJ2-5; D is ambiguous. V was clipped by 0 bases and J by 3 bases, with 8 bases between them. Germline V gene lookup returns CDR1 MNHEY and CDR2 SMNVEV (reference sequence). The CDR3 loop spans 14 amino acids. CDR3 amino acids: CASSLSASEETQYF. CDR3 bases: TGTGCCAGCAGTTTATCGGCCAGTGAAGAGACCCAGTACTTC.

This clone was seen more than once but under ten times. The chain recombines TRBV5-1 with TRBJ2-2, with 11 bases that match TRBD2. Germline CDR1 reads SGHRS; CDR2 reads YFSETQ. V trimming: 2 bases; J trimming: 2 bases; junction bases outside the gene matches: 2. This CDR3 comprises 16 residues. The CDR3 DNA reads TGCGCCAGCAGCTTACTAGCGGGAGCAAACACCGGGGAGCTGTTTTTT. Amino acids: CASSLLAGANTGELFF.

This chain joins TRBV14 and TRBJ1-2, with D tentatively TRBD1 (6 bases). The length of the CDR3 is 14 residues. CDR1 and CDR2 from the germline V gene are SGHDN and FVKESK. V shed 4 bases and J shed 5 bases, with 14 bases lying between them. DNA of the CDR3: TGTGCCAGCAGCCCCCGGACAGCACTTTATGGCTACACCTTC. It yields the protein CASSPRTALYGYTF.

The CDR3 loop reads CASSISSGGSSYNEQFF. The DNA of the CDR3 is TGTGCCAGTAGTATATCATCGGGAGGCAGCTCCTACAATGAGCAGTTCTTC. The V gene is TRBV19, the J gene TRBJ2-1; 7 bases are a match to TRBD2. The junction had 7 bases not matched to a gene; V was cut back by 2 bases and J by 0 bases. CDR3 length equals 17 residues. Germline V gene sequence: CDR1 LNHDA, CDR2 SQIVND (reference sequence).

This clone was found once. V and J are TRBV2 and TRBJ1-2, with TRBD1 as a possible D gene (6 bases). The V end was cut by 6 bases, the J end by 2 bases, with 13 bases between. The CDR3 has 14 amino acids. Per the germline V gene, CDR1 is SNHLY and CDR2 is FYNNEI. The chain's CDR3 is CASSLRTVNYGYTF. The CDR3 coding sequence is TGTGCCAGCAGCCTGCGGACAGTAAACTATGGCTACACCTTC.

V usage is TRBV7-3 and J usage is TRBJ2-1; perhaps TRBD2 as D (8 bases). Germline CDR1 is SGHTA and CDR2 is FQGTGA. V shed 5 bases and J shed 5 bases, with 16 bases lying between them. The CDR3 spans 15 residues. DNA for the CDR3: TGTGCCAGCAGCCCGGGGGGGACAGAGAACAATGAGCAGTTCTTC. As protein: CASSPGGTENNEQFF.

This chain links TRBV12-5 with TRBJ1-2, with D perhaps matching TRBD1 (6 bases). The CDR3 length is 14 residues. The V end lost 0 bases, the J end lost 7 bases, and 12 bases lay between the germline ends. Per germline, CDR1 LGHNT and CDR2 FRNRAP. CDR3 coding DNA: TGTGCTAGTGGTTTGGTCACAGGGATGGTTGGCTACACCTTC. Its translation: CASGLVTGMVGYTF.

J is TRBJ2-7 and V is TRBV11-2, with a possible D match to TRBD2 (5 bases). The CDR3 contains 14 residues. CDR1 and CDR2 from the germline V gene are SGHAT and FQNNGV. V lost 3 bases to trimming and J lost 4 bases, with 13 bases between them. CDR3: CASSFTGIQYEQYF. In DNA form, the CDR3 reads TGTGCCAGCAGCTTTACCGGGATACAGTACGAGCAGTACTTC.

Note on this clone: Other DNA sequences within the sample encode an identical CDR3. The chain has TRBV4-1 and TRBJ1-1, with D maybe TRBD1 (5 bases). Per the germline V gene, CDR1 is MGHRA and CDR2 is YSYEKL. The CDR3 is 14 amino acids. Trimming took 0 bases from V and 2 from J, leaving 7 bases between them. In DNA, the CDR3 is TGCGCCAGCAGCCAAGATACAGGTAACACTGAAGCTTTCTTT. It yields the protein CASSQDTGNTEAFF.

This clone was recorded only once. The CDR3 spells CASSLDSYTGELFF. The CDR3 nucleotides read TGTGCCAGCAGCCTCGACAGCTACACCGGGGAGCTGTTTTTT. The chain couples TRBV3-1 (or the pseudogene TRBV3-2) to TRBJ2-2; possible D gene TRBD1, 5 bases. Per germline, CDR1 LGHDT and CDR2 YNNKEL (reference sequence). Trimming stripped 4 bases from V and 3 bases from J, with 9 bases between. The CDR3 covers 14 residues.

This chain uses TRBV4-1 with TRBJ2-7; 7 bases map to TRBD2. This CDR3 has 17 amino acids. With 3 bases clipped from V and 6 bases from J, the junction kept 17 bases outside the gene matches. Per germline, CDR1 MGHRA and CDR2 YSYEKL. Here the CDR3 DNA reads TGCGCCAGCAGCCAGATCAATGCGGGCGGGAGCCTCTCCGAGCAGTACTTC. Protein: CASSQINAGGSLSEQYF.

The chain links TRBV3-1 (or the pseudogene TRBV3-2) to TRBJ1-1; a possible D gene is TRBD1 (5 bases). CDR3 length: 15 residues. V was pared by 6 bases and J by 2 bases, with 16 bases between. Germline CDR1 reads LGHDT; CDR2 reads YNNKEL (reference sequence). The CDR3 region has the DNA TGTGCCAGCAGTACCACCGGGGGAGGTAACACTGAAGCTTTCTTT. Protein sequence: CASSTTGGGNTEAFF.

The chain uses TRBV3-1 (or the pseudogene TRBV3-2) and TRBJ1-3; no clear D. V lost 7 bases and J 0 bases, leaving 10 bases between the germline ends. The CDR3 is made up of 14 amino acids. CDR1 LGHDT and CDR2 YNNKEL come from the germline V gene (reference sequence). The CDR3 here is CASTSGYSGNTIYF. The DNA of the CDR3 is TGTGCCAGCACGTCGGGGTACTCTGGAAACACCATATATTTT.

The genes are TRBV29-1 and TRBJ2-7; D is possibly TRBD2 (6 bases). Per germline, CDR1 SQVTM and CDR2 ANQGSEA. The CDR3 covers 14 residues. V dropped 6 bases and J dropped 0 bases, with 15 bases sitting between them. Written as DNA, the CDR3 is TGCAGCGTACCCCGCGCGGGGAGCTCCTACGAGCAGTACTTC. Its translation is CSVPRAGSSYEQYF.

The V gene is TRBV28, the J gene TRBJ2-7; D is perhaps TRBD2 (7 bases). Trimming left V 5 bases short and J 6 bases short, with 20 bases between. The CDR3 runs 15 residues. The germline gives CDR1 MDHEN, CDR2 SYDVKM. The CDR3 protein is CASSPPGGGSGEQYF. CDR3 DNA: TGTGCCAGCAGTCCTCCTGGGGGCGGGAGTGGCGAGCAGTACTTC.

The chain couples TRBV7-2 to TRBJ2-5; D is possibly TRBD1 (5 bases). This CDR3 comprises 14 residues. V shed 4 bases and J shed 5 bases, with 14 bases lying between them. Germline CDR1 is SGHTA and CDR2 is FQGNSA. The CDR3 loop reads CASSSGHGSETQYF. For the CDR3, the DNA is TGTGCCAGCAGCTCAGGACACGGTTCGGAGACCCAGTACTTC.

This sequence joins TRBV6-2 or TRBV6-3 and TRBJ1-5, with 7 bases aligning to TRBD1. The CDR3 totals 16 residues. CDR1 and CDR2 (germline): MNHEY, SVGEGT. V was pared by 7 bases and J by 0 bases, with 9 bases of the junction left unmatched. Here the CDR3 reads CASTPGQTHSNQPQHF. CDR3 nucleotides: TGTGCCAGCACCCCGGGACAGACCCATAGCAATCAGCCCCAGCATTTT.

This clone showed up just once. The rearrangement links TRBV7-3 to TRBJ1-1; maybe TRBD1 (6 bases). Germline V gives CDR1 SGHTA, CDR2 FQGTGA. Between the trimmed V and J ends, which lost 4 bases and 10 bases, there was a span of 10 bases. The CDR3 length is 11 residues. The CDR3 loop reads CASSYGQRAFF. The CDR3 DNA sequence: TGTGCCAGCAGCTACGGACAGCGAGCTTTCTTT.

This rearrangement joins TRBV5-6 to TRBJ1-1; 7 nucleotides match TRBD1. CDR1 is SGHDT and CDR2 is YYEEEE in the germline V gene. Unmatched junction bases numbered 16, after V lost 7 bases and J lost 4 bases. The CDR3 length is 16 residues. The DNA for the CDR3 is TGTGCCAGCGGATTAGGAATTCAGGCAGGGGGCACTGAAGCTTTCTTT. Residues: CASGLGIQAGGTEAFF.

The V call is TRBV2, the J call TRBJ2-3; perhaps TRBD2 as D (6 bases). The germline V and J ends were trimmed by 0 bases and 0 bases, with 13 bases remaining between them. The CDR3 extends over 17 amino acids. CDR1 is SNHLY and CDR2 is FYNNEI in the germline V gene. This CDR3 is CASSEALGSSSTDTQYF. CDR3 DNA sequence: TGTGCCAGCAGTGAAGCGCTCGGGAGTTCTAGCACAGATACGCAGTATTTT.

The sample holds one count of this clone. The chain is built from TRBV5-1 and TRBJ2-1, with a weak D call TRBD2 (6 bases). CDR3 length equals 14 residues. Germline V gene sequence: CDR1 SGHRS, CDR2 YFSETQ. V was cut by 3 bases and J by 6 bases, with 13 bases left in between. CDR3 protein: CASSSDYPLNEQFF. In DNA, the CDR3 is TGCGCCAGCAGCTCGGACTACCCCCTCAATGAGCAGTTCTTC.

This clone appeared a single time. This rearrangement joins TRBV3-1 (or the pseudogene TRBV3-2) to TRBJ2-1, with TRBD2 matching 7 bases. Germline CDR1 is LGHDT and CDR2 is YNNKEL (reference sequence). Losses at the gene ends were 8 bases for V and 5 bases for J; bases not matched to a gene: 3. This CDR3 has 12 amino acids. As DNA, the CDR3 is TGTGCCAGCTCCGGACTAGACAATGAGCAGTTCTTC. Translation gives CASSGLDNEQFF.